A single T cell receptor (beta chain) is shown here with its context. Its antigen is as yet unknown. Here immunoSEQ multiplex PCR was the method, and the copy in TCRdb shows in-frame clones only, minus some. The table records approximately 150,000 clones, roughly 90% of them present only once. This sample was taken from a study of T cell responses to AZD1222 COVID-19 vaccine. Study-level findings and limits: Sampling captured repertoires only after the peak T cell response. Among those given AZD1222, only five to seven were seropositive at baseline. Epitopes outside B.1.351 and B.1.1.7 mutated regions reportedly drew nearly half of spike TCRs.

Germline lookup yields CDR1 MNHEY and CDR2 SVGAGI. This CDR3 comprises 14 residues. The ends were cut back, 4 bases at V and 6 bases at J, with 12 bases in the middle. The receptor comes from an adult who received the MenACWY meningococcal vaccine as a control. The sequencing here drew on peripheral blood, taken 28 days after the second dose of the MenACWY control vaccine. This chain uses TRBV6-5 with TRBJ1-4; D uncertain. CDR3 sequence: CASSLGRGHEKLFF. The CDR3 nucleotides read TGTGCCAGCAGTTTAGGTAGAGGGCATGAAAAACTGTTTTTT.